Below, 31 T cell receptor beta chains from the same sample are listed, as sequenced in a study of T cell clones after liver transplantation. Data came from immunoSEQ multiplex PCR; TCRdb stores just in-frame clones and leaves some out. The sample includes under 130,000 clones, around four fifths of them seen just once. The specimen comprised CD4+ T cells from blood, sampled around 50 months after liver transplant. The origin of the receptors is a human patient who received a liver transplant. These T cells may partly come from the graft donor.

The sample holds one count of this clone. This chain joins TRBV5-1 and TRBJ2-2; the D is unclear. Germline CDR1 reads SGHRS; CDR2 reads YFSETQ. There are 13 residues in the CDR3. The ends were cut back, 1 base at V and 1 base at J, with 2 bases in the middle. The DNA for the CDR3 is TGCGCCAGCAGCTTGCGGAACACCGGGGAGCTGTTTTTT. This translates into CASSLRNTGELFF.

The J gene is TRBJ1-1, the V gene TRBV19; unclear D gene. The V gene's germline CDR1 is LNHDA and CDR2 SQIVND (reference sequence). Trimming stripped 7 bases from V and 5 bases from J, with 17 bases between. The CDR3 is 14 residues long. CDR3 loop: CASTPDPVWTEAFF. CDR3 nucleotide sequence: TGTGCCAGTACCCCGGACCCAGTGTGGACTGAAGCTTTCTTT.

This clone occurred a few times. The chain has TRBV6-1 and TRBJ1-4, with 7 bases lining up with TRBD1. CDR3 length: 14 residues. J gave up 4 bases and V 5 bases, and 4 bases lay outside the gene matches. Germline lookup yields CDR1 MNHNS and CDR2 SASEGT. CDR3 bases: TGTGCCAGCAGTATGACAGGGTTTAATGAAAAACTGTTTTTT. It is translated as CASSMTGFNEKLFF.

The chain has TRBV29-1 and TRBJ2-7, with D possibly TRBD1 on 6 matching bases. From germline, CDR1 is SQVTM and CDR2 ANQGSEA. V was shortened by 7 bases and J by 4 bases, with 20 bases between the two germline ends. The length of the CDR3 is 14 residues. The DNA of the CDR3 is TGCAGCGCGTACTTACCGGGACACCCTTACGAGCAGTACTTC. As protein: CSAYLPGHPYEQYF.

Regarding this clone: Other DNA sequences in the same sample also yield this CDR3. The CDR3 spells CASSSGTGNTGELFF. For the CDR3, the DNA is TGCGCCAGCAGCTCCGGGACAGGTAACACCGGGGAGCTGTTTTTT. This sequence joins TRBV5-1 and TRBJ2-2; 8 bases map to TRBD1. This CDR3 comprises 15 residues. V shed 3 bases and J 2 bases; nucleotides not matched to a gene: 3. Germline CDR1 and CDR2: SGHRS and YFSETQ.

This clone was seen only once. The chain uses TRBV9 and TRBJ1-4, with D tentatively TRBD1 (6 bases). This CDR3 comprises 15 residues. Germline values: CDR1 SGDLS, CDR2 YYNGEE. Trimming stripped 3 bases from V and 2 bases from J, with 11 bases between. CDR3 protein: CASSAGGQTNEKLFF. The CDR3 DNA reads TGTGCCAGCAGCGCGGGGGGGCAGACTAATGAAAAACTGTTTTTT.

The gene calls are TRBV2 and TRBJ1-5, with TRBD1 as a possible D gene (5 bases). Trimming took 7 bases from V and 0 from J, leaving 13 bases between them. Germline V gene sequence: CDR1 SNHLY, CDR2 FYNNEI. The CDR3 has 15 residues. CDR3 DNA: TGTGCCAGCACCCCTGACAGCAATAGCAATCAGCCCCAGCATTTT. Translating it yields CASTPDSNSNQPQHF.

The genes are TRBV5-1 and TRBJ2-5, with TRBD2 matching 14 bases. Germline-derived CDR1 and CDR2 are SGHRS and YFSETQ. The trim removed 4 bases at V and 5 bases at J, leaving 7 bases unmatched. The CDR3 is made up of 16 amino acids. CDR3 loop: CASSTGLAGDGETQYF. CDR3 in DNA: TGCGCCAGCAGCACGGGACTAGCGGGAGATGGGGAGACCCAGTACTTC.

The chain links TRBV19 to TRBJ1-1, with D uncertain. Germline V CDR1 and CDR2: LNHDA, SQIVND (reference sequence). V dropped 5 bases and J dropped 0 bases, with 4 bases sitting between them. This CDR3 is 12 amino acids long. DNA of the CDR3: TGTGCCAGTAGTTGGGTGAACACTGAAGCTTTCTTT. It specifies CASSWVNTEAFF.

The sample holds one count of this clone. The rearrangement links TRBV28 to TRBJ2-5; D possibly matches TRBD1 or TRBD2 (5 bases each). Trimming left V 6 bases short and J 1 base short, with 12 bases between. The CDR3 has 14 residues. CDR1 is MDHEN and CDR2 is SYDVKM in the germline V gene. CDR3 sequence (DNA): TGTGCCAGCAGGCGATGGGGGTCCCAAGAGACCCAGTACTTC. Amino acid sequence: CASRRWGSQETQYF.

In DNA, the CDR3 is TGTGCCAGCAGCCCCTACTCCGGGACTAGCGGGAGAGATACGCAGTATTTT. It is translated as CASSPYSGTSGRDTQYF. The chain combines TRBV5-6 with TRBJ2-3; 14 bases match TRBD2. The CDR3 sequence is 17 residues long. CDR1 and CDR2 from the germline V gene are SGHDT and YYEEEE. The V segment lost 4 bases and the J segment 5 bases; nucleotides outside the gene matches: 9.

J is TRBJ2-7 and V is TRBV14; D remains ambiguous. Germline V lookup: CDR1 SGHDN, CDR2 FVKESK. CDR3 size: 14 residues. Trimming stripped 0 bases from V and 3 bases from J, with 9 bases between. The CDR3 region is CASSQDRVNYEQYF. DNA for the CDR3: TGTGCCAGCAGCCAAGATCGGGTCAACTACGAGCAGTACTTC.

The chain couples TRBV30 to TRBJ1-5; D is undetermined. Germline V CDR1 and CDR2: GTSNPN, SVGIG (reference sequence). The CDR3 runs to 15 residues. The V gene lost 0 bases and the J gene lost 5 bases, with 14 bases spanning the gap. CDR3 region: CAWSVRGGSDQPQHF. The CDR3 nucleotides are TGTGCCTGGAGTGTACGAGGAGGTTCTGATCAGCCCCAGCATTTT.

The rearrangement joins TRBV7-2 to TRBJ2-1; 9 bases agree with TRBD1. V was clipped by 7 bases and J by 6 bases; unmatched bases: 16. The CDR3 length is 17 residues. Germline assignment: CDR1 SGHTA and CDR2 FQGNSA. The CDR3 DNA follows: TGTGCCAGCACCTTCGTCGGAGGGACAGGGAGGGGCAATGAGCAGTTCTTC. This encodes CASTFVGGTGRGNEQFF.

V usage is TRBV6-6 and J usage is TRBJ1-2; D gene unclear. The CDR3 length is 13 residues. Germline loops: CDR1 MNHNY, CDR2 SVGAGI (reference sequence). With 5 bases removed from V and 3 bases from J, the gap between germline ends came to 10 bases. The CDR3 spells CASSRGSDYGYTF. The CDR3, as DNA: TGTGCCAGCAGTCGAGGGAGCGACTATGGCTACACCTTC.

The gene calls are TRBV18 and TRBJ2-1; D is perhaps TRBD2 (6 bases). In germline, CDR1 is KGHSH, CDR2 LQKENI. The CDR3 sequence is 14 residues long. V gave up 3 bases and J gave up 5 bases, with 11 bases separating them. CDR3 region: CASSPFSGDNEQFF. CDR3 DNA sequence: TGTGCCAGCTCACCTTTTTCGGGGGACAATGAGCAGTTCTTC.

J is TRBJ2-6 and V is TRBV5-1; D uncertain. Germline assignment: CDR1 SGHRS and CDR2 YFSETQ. The V end was cut by 4 bases, the J end by 3 bases, with 8 bases between. This CDR3 is built from 14 residues. CDR3 region: CASSPPGGANVLTF. The CDR3, as DNA: TGCGCCAGCAGCCCTCCGGGTGGGGCCAACGTCCTGACTTTC.

The chain uses TRBV19 and TRBJ1-5; D is ambiguous. Deletions cut 5 bases from V and 7 bases from J, with 21 bases between. The CDR3 is 16 amino acids. Looked up from germline, CDR1 is LNHDA and CDR2 is SQIVND (reference sequence). The DNA of the CDR3 is TGTGCCAGTAGTCCCACCGGGCTGTTATCCGGGCAGCCCCAGCATTTT. Its translation is CASSPTGLLSGQPQHF.

The table lists this clone with a count of one. The chain joins TRBV7-9 to TRBJ1-4; 7 bases agree with TRBD1. In germline, CDR1 is SEHNR, CDR2 FQNEAQ (reference sequence). V lost 6 bases to trimming and J lost 7 bases; unmatched junction nucleotides: 8. This CDR3 spans 14 amino acids. The CDR3 sequence: CASSFDRAGEKLFF. The DNA for the CDR3 is TGTGCCAGCAGTTTCGACAGGGCAGGTGAAAAACTGTTTTTT.

The table lists this clone with a count of one. The chain couples TRBV5-1 to TRBJ1-1, with D tentatively TRBD1 (5 bases). The CDR3 loop spans 14 amino acids. Germline CDR1 reads SGHRS; CDR2 reads YFSETQ. V lost 0 bases, J lost 1 base, and 7 bases lay in between. The CDR3 protein is CASSLAGGNTEAFF. The CDR3 nucleotides read TGCGCCAGCAGCTTGGCCGGGGGGAACACTGAAGCTTTCTTT. The full variable domain, rest sourced from reference TRBV5-1 and TRBJ1-1, is KAGVTQTPRYLIKTRGQQVTLSCSPISGHRSVSWYQQTPGQGLQFLFEYFSETQRNKGNFPGRFSGRQFSNSRSEMNVSTLELGDSALYLCASSLAGGNTEAFFGQGTRLTVV.

V and J are TRBV5-4 and TRBJ1-3, with 7 bases fitting TRBD1. V gave up 2 bases and J gave up 4 bases; unmatched junction bases: 3. Per germline, CDR1 SGHNT and CDR2 YYREEE (reference sequence). This CDR3 is 14 amino acids long. The CDR3 loop is CASSFPGQGNTIYF. The CDR3 DNA sequence: TGTGCCAGCAGCTTCCCGGGACAGGGAAACACCATATATTTT.

The rearrangement links TRBV5-1 to TRBJ1-4; possible D gene TRBD1, 6 bases. The CDR3 loop spans 15 amino acids. Germline lookup yields CDR1 SGHRS and CDR2 YFSETQ. Trimming stripped 3 bases from V and 0 bases from J, with 9 bases between. CDR3 DNA sequence: TGCGCCAGCAGCTCGGGGGCCGCAACTAATGAAAAACTGTTTTTT. This codes for CASSSGAATNEKLFF.

The V call is TRBV18, the J call TRBJ1-4; D gene ambiguous. CDR1 is KGHSH and CDR2 is LQKENI in the germline V gene. The V gene lost 3 bases and the J gene lost 6 bases, with 11 bases spanning the gap. This CDR3 is built from 14 residues. CDR3 sequence: CASSPTGRHEKLFF. DNA of the CDR3: TGTGCCAGCTCACCCACGGGCCGGCATGAAAAACTGTTTTTT. The full variable domain, completed using reference TRBV18 and TRBJ1-4, is NAGVMQNPRHLVRRRGQEARLRCSPMKGHSHVYWYRQLPEEGLKFMVYLQKENIIDESGMPKERFSAEFPKEGPSILRIQQVVRGDSAAYFCASSPTGRHEKLFFGSGTQLSVL.

This sequence joins TRBV11-2 and TRBJ2-3; weak D call: TRBD2 (5 bases). The CDR3 runs 15 residues. The germline V and J ends were trimmed by 0 bases and 4 bases, with 11 bases remaining between them. Germline-derived CDR1 and CDR2 are SGHAT and FQNNGV. In nucleotides, the CDR3 is TGTGCCAGCAGCTTAGATCTCGGGGTATCAGATACGCAGTATTTT. Protein product: CASSLDLGVSDTQYF. The entire variable domain, with the rest obtained from reference TRBV11-2 and TRBJ2-3, is as follows: EAGVAQSPRYKIIEKRQSVAFWCNPISGHATLYWYQQILGQGPKLLIQFQNNGVVDDSQLPKDRFSAERLKGVDSTLKIQPAKLEDSAVYLCASSLDLGVSDTQYFGPGTRLTVL.

This clone appeared a few times. The gene calls are TRBV28 and TRBJ1-5; no definite D call. The ends were cut back, 3 bases at V and 4 bases at J, with 4 bases in the middle. Germline assignment: CDR1 MDHEN and CDR2 SYDVKM. This CDR3 comprises 12 residues. CDR3 nucleotides: TGTGCCAGCAGTTTTAAGAATCAGCCCCAGCATTTT. This gives the protein CASSFKNQPQHF.

This chain joins TRBV5-6 and TRBJ2-5; D is tentatively TRBD1 or TRBD2 (5 bases each). Germline V gene sequence: CDR1 SGHDT, CDR2 YYEEEE. The CDR3 sequence is 13 residues long. The ends were cut back, 1 base at V and 4 bases at J, with 8 bases in the middle. CDR3 loop: CASSLPGRETQYF. The CDR3 nucleotides read TGTGCCAGCAGCTTGCCAGGGAGAGAGACCCAGTACTTC.

The chain couples TRBV9 to TRBJ2-3; 10 bases are a match to TRBD2. The CDR3 consists of 14 residues. Per the germline V gene, CDR1 is SGDLS and CDR2 is YYNGEE. V was pared by 7 bases and J by 5 bases, with 7 bases of the junction left unmatched. The DNA of the CDR3 is TGTGCCAGCCAGCGGGAGGGGAAGGTAGATACGCAGTATTTT. Translating it yields CASQREGKVDTQYF.

This chain joins TRBV7-2 and TRBJ2-7; 10 bases map to TRBD2. V dropped 5 bases and J dropped 5; count of bases not matched to a gene: 9. The germline V gene has CDR1 SGHTA and CDR2 FQGNSA. The CDR3 has 15 amino acids. The DNA of the CDR3 is TGTGCCAGCAGCACCTCAGCGGGGGGGCCCCACGAGCAGTACTTC. This encodes CASSTSAGGPHEQYF. Complete variable domain (other parts from reference TRBV7-2 and TRBJ2-7): GAGVSQSPSNKVTEKGKDVELRCDPISGHTALYWYRQSLGQGLEFLIYFQGNSAPDKSGLPSDRFSAERTGGSVSTLTIQRTQQEDSAVYLCASSTSAGGPHEQYFGPGTRLTVT.

This clone occurred once. The chain uses TRBV5-1 and TRBJ1-5; D is unresolved. The CDR3 sequence is 13 residues long. Germline assignment: CDR1 SGHRS and CDR2 YFSETQ. The V and J ends lost 0 bases and 4 bases respectively, with 5 bases between them. CDR3 protein: CASSLGRNQPQHF. CDR3 bases: TGCGCCAGCAGCTTGGGGAGAAATCAGCCCCAGCATTTT.

This chain joins TRBV5-1 and TRBJ1-1; TRBD1 is a possible D gene (5 bases). Per the germline V gene, CDR1 is SGHRS and CDR2 is YFSETQ. The CDR3 is made up of 15 amino acids. V gave up 7 bases and J gave up 4 bases, with 20 bases separating them. CDR3 coding DNA: TGCGCCAGCCGTGGCGCCCGGGGGTTGGGCACTGAAGCTTTCTTT. The encoded protein is CASRGARGLGTEAFF.

The chain combines TRBV5-5 with TRBJ1-4; no definite D call. The germline CDR1 and CDR2 sequences are SGHKS and YYEKEE (reference sequence). Deletions cut 3 bases from V and 3 bases from J, with 6 bases between. The CDR3 is 13 amino acids. In DNA form, the CDR3 reads TGTGCCAGCAGCTACGACCCTAATGAAAAACTGTTTTTT. Its translation is CASSYDPNEKLFF. Filled out from reference TRBV5-5 and TRBJ1-4, the complete variable domain reads DAGVTQSPTHLIKTRGQQVTLRCSPISGHKSVSWYQQVLGQGPQFIFQYYEKEERGRGNFPDRFSARQFPNYSSELNVNALLLGDSALYLCASSYDPNEKLFFGSGTQLSVL.